Below, 15 T cell receptor beta chains from the same sample are listed, as sequenced in a study of CD8+CD57+ T cells in acquired aplastic anemia. Genomic DNA acted as the template from which TCR beta VDJ combination and CDR3 sequence profiling were carried out. TCRdb itself ran the reads through MiXCR, one entry per CDR3 protein. The sample carries approximately 130,000 distinct CDR3 sequences, roughly 40% recorded once. The sequenced sample consisted of sorted CD4+, CD8+, or CD8+CD57+ T cells (not recorded which) from PBMCs. These receptors were obtained from a human donor in good health, serving as a control.

This clonotype was detected ten times or more. The rearrangement uses TRBV6-1 and TRBJ2-1; a weak D match, TRBD1 (5 bases). The CDR3 runs 16 residues. Between the trimmed V and J ends, which lost 6 bases and 7 bases, there was a span of 22 bases. Per the germline V gene, CDR1 is MNHNS and CDR2 is SASEGT. CDR3 nucleotide sequence: TGTGCCAGCAGCAGCCTGGGGCAGGGTACGGAGAATGAGCAGTTCTTC. Translation: CASSSLGQGTENEQFF.

The rearrangement uses TRBV29-1 and TRBJ2-7; tentatively, D is TRBD1 (6 bases). Germline V gene sequence: CDR1 SQVTM, CDR2 ANQGSEA. V was clipped by 7 bases and J by 0 bases, with 22 bases between them. This CDR3 comprises 16 residues. This chain's CDR3 is CSAQTAKTGSSYEQYF. CDR3 bases: TGCAGCGCCCAAACCGCAAAGACAGGCAGCTCCTACGAGCAGTACTTC.

The rearrangement joins TRBV12-3 or TRBV12-4 to TRBJ2-1; TRBD2 matches at 11 bases. CDR3 length: 16 amino acids. Trimming at V came to 6 bases and at J to 5 bases, leaving 9 bases not matched to a gene. The CDR3 loop is CASSLTSGNLHNEQFF. The CDR3, as DNA: TGTGCCAGCAGCTTGACTAGCGGGAACCTACACAATGAGCAGTTCTTC.

This clonotype was found many times. The chain combines TRBV5-1 with TRBJ1-5, with a weak D call TRBD1 (6 bases). V was clipped by 4 bases and J by 6 bases, with 17 bases between them. This CDR3 is built from 15 residues. Germline CDR1 SGHRS, CDR2 YFSETQ. CDR3 amino acids: CASSIAGGAGQPQHF. In DNA form, the CDR3 reads TGCGCCAGCAGCATCGCCGGGGGCGCCGGTCAGCCCCAGCATTTT.

This chain links TRBV29-1 with TRBJ1-6; perhaps TRBD1 as D (6 bases). The CDR3 is made up of 13 amino acids. V lost 6 bases and J 9 bases, leaving 15 bases between the germline ends. CDR1 SQVTM and CDR2 ANQGSEA come from the germline V gene. CDR3: CSVTRDIGSPLHF. The DNA of the CDR3 is TGCAGCGTGACCCGGGACATCGGTTCACCCCTCCACTTT.

The V and J genes are TRBV2 and TRBJ1-5; D is perhaps TRBD1 (5 bases). The V gene lost 6 bases and the J gene lost 5 bases, with 11 bases spanning the gap. This CDR3 is 13 amino acids long. The germline CDR1 and CDR2 sequences are SNHLY and FYNNEI. The CDR3 DNA reads TGTGCCAGCAGGTATGACAGTGATCAGCCCCAGCATTTT. It specifies CASRYDSDQPQHF.

The rearrangement links TRBV6-1 to TRBJ2-4; possibly TRBD1 for D (6 bases). Trimming stripped 2 bases from V and 5 bases from J, with 13 bases between. The length of the CDR3 is 15 residues. Germline V gene lookup returns CDR1 MNHNS and CDR2 SASEGT. For the CDR3, the DNA is TGTGCCAGCAGTGAAAGCGGCAGGGGCCAAAACATTCAGTACTTC. It translates to CASSESGRGQNIQYF.

The rearrangement uses TRBV6-1 and TRBJ2-5; 7 bases are a match to TRBD2. The trim removed 10 bases at V and 4 bases at J, leaving 12 bases unmatched. The length of the CDR3 is 14 residues. Per the germline V gene, CDR1 is MNHNS and CDR2 is SASEGT. The chain's CDR3 is CATRQVAGGETQYF. The CDR3 nucleotides are TGTGCCACTAGACAAGTAGCGGGTGGAGAGACCCAGTACTTC.

In the case of this clonotype: With a much larger clone just one base away, this may be a read error. This chain uses TRBV12-5 with TRBJ1-1; no clear D gene. V gave up 5 bases and J gave up 10 bases, with 11 bases separating them. This CDR3 contains 11 residues. Germline CDR1 and CDR2: LGHNT and FRNRAP. The CDR3 reads CASGGLAGAFF. The CDR3 bases are TGTGCTAGTGGTGGGTTGGCTGGAGCTTTCTTT.

The V and J genes are TRBV2 and TRBJ1-1; no definite D call. V was pared by 10 bases and J by 6 bases, with 12 bases between. This CDR3 has 11 residues. Germline V gene lookup returns CDR1 SNHLY and CDR2 FYNNEI. CDR3 bases: TGTGCCACCCTCCTGGCGGCTGAAGCTTTCTTT. Translated, it gives CATLLAAEAFF.

This clonotype was detected once. As DNA, the CDR3 is TGTGCCATCAGTGGGCCGGGACAGGGGGCCTACGAGCAGTACTTC. Translated: CAISGPGQGAYEQYF. The chain carries TRBV10-3 and TRBJ2-7, with 11 bases fitting TRBD1. V dropped 4 bases and J dropped 2; count of bases not matched to a gene: 4. There are 15 residues in the CDR3. Germline CDR1 ENHRY, CDR2 SYGVKD.

This clonotype was found once. Since a much larger clone is just one base distant, this may be a read error. V is TRBV7-2 and J is TRBJ1-6; D call uncertain. Germline CDR1 is SGHTA and CDR2 is FQGNSA. The CDR3 totals 13 residues. The DNA for the CDR3 is TGTGCCGGCAGCTTAGAGGTTAGTTCACCCCTCCACTTT. As protein: CAGSLEVSSPLHF.

Concerning this clonotype: The junction differs from germline at one of its ends, possibly a read error. This rearrangement joins TRBV7-2 to TRBJ2-7; D not resolved. Germline loops: CDR1 SGHTA, CDR2 FQGNSA. The CDR3 totals 11 residues. CDR3 in DNA: TGTGCCAGCAGCTTGGGTTACGAGCAGCACTTC. Translation gives CASSLGYEQHF.

This clonotype was seen ten or more times. This sequence joins TRBV14 and TRBJ2-7, with D perhaps TRBD1 or TRBD2 (5 bases each). Trimming took 3 bases from V and 9 from J, leaving 18 bases between them. CDR1 and CDR2 from the germline V gene are SGHDN and FVKESK. This CDR3 has 14 amino acids. The CDR3 sequence: CASSQSIGAFGQYF. CDR3 DNA sequence: TGTGCCAGCAGCCAGTCAATCGGGGCCTTTGGGCAGTACTTC.

This clonotype was seen ten or more times. The chain employs TRBV3-1 and TRBJ1-1, with D hard to call. This CDR3 contains 13 residues. Germline CDR1 reads LGHDT; CDR2 reads YNNKEL (reference sequence). Trimming stripped 4 bases from V and 1 base from J, with 7 bases between. DNA for the CDR3: TGTGCCAGCAGCCGAGCAGGGAACACTGAAGCTTTCTTT. This sequence encodes CASSRAGNTEAFF. The full variable domain, rest sourced from reference TRBV3-1 and TRBJ1-1, is DTAVSQTPKYLVTQMGNDKSIKCEQNLGHDTMYWYKQDSKKFLKIMFSYNNKELIINETVPNRFSPKSPDKAHLNLHINSLELGDSAVYFCASSRAGNTEAFFGQGTRLTVV.